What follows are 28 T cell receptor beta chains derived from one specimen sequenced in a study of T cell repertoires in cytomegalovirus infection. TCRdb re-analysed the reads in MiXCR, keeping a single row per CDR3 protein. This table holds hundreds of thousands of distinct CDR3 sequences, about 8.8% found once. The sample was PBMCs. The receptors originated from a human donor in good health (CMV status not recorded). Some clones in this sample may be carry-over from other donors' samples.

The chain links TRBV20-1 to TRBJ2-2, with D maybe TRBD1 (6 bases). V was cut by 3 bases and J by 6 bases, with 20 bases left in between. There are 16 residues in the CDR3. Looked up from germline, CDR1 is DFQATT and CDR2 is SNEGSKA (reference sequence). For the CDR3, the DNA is TGCAGTGCTAGGATCGAGGGGGTAGGAGGACCCGGGGAGCTGTTTTTT. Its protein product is CSARIEGVGGPGELFF.

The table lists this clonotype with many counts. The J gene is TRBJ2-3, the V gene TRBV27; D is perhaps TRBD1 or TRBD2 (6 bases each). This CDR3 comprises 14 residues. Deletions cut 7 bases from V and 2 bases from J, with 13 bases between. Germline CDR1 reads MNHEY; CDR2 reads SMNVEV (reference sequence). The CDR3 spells CASKVGGSTDTQYF. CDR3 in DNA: TGTGCCAGCAAGGTGGGGGGCTCCACAGATACGCAGTATTTT.

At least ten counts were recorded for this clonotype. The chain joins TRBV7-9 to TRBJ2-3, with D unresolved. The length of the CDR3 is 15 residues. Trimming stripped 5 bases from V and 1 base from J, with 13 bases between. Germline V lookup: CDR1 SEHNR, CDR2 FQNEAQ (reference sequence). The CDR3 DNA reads TGTGCCAGCAGCCCTCGTCCCCCTCGCACAGATACGCAGTATTTT. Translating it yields CASSPRPPRTDTQYF.

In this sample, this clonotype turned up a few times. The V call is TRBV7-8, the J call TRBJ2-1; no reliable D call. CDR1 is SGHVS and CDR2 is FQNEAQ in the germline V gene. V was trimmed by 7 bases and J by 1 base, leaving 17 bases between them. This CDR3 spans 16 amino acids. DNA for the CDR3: TGTGCCAGCACCCTTGTGGAACCTCATTCCTACAATGAGCAGTTCTTC. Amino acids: CASTLVEPHSYNEQFF.

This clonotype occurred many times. The CDR3: CSARVYGTGELFF. The CDR3 bases are TGCAGTGCTAGAGTATACGGCACCGGGGAGCTGTTTTTT. The chain recombines TRBV20-1 with TRBJ2-2; D call uncertain. Germline V CDR1 and CDR2: DFQATT, SNEGSKA (reference sequence). V was trimmed by 1 base and J by 4 bases, leaving 7 bases between them. The CDR3 has 13 residues.

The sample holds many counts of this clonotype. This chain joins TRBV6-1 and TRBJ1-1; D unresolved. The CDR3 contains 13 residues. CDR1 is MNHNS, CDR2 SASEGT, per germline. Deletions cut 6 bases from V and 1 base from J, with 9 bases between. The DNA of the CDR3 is TGTGCCAGCAGCCTCGACCCGAACACTGAAGCTTTCTTT. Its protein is CASSLDPNTEAFF.

As DNA, the CDR3 is TGCAGCGCTGGACAGGGGGGACCGAACACTGAAGCTTTCTTT. It codes for CSAGQGGPNTEAFF. This chain connects TRBV29-1 to TRBJ1-1; 10 bases are shared with TRBD1. The CDR3 covers 14 residues. The V gene end was trimmed by 7 bases and the J gene end by 1 base; junction bases not matched to a gene: 6. Germline loops: CDR1 SQVTM, CDR2 ANQGSEA.

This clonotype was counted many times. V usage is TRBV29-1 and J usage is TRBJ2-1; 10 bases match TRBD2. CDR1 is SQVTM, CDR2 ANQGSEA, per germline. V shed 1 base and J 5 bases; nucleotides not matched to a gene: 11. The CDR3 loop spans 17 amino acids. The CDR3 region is CSVEGPPAGGPDNEQFF. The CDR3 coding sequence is TGCAGCGTTGAAGGCCCACCAGCGGGGGGGCCGGACAATGAGCAGTTCTTC.

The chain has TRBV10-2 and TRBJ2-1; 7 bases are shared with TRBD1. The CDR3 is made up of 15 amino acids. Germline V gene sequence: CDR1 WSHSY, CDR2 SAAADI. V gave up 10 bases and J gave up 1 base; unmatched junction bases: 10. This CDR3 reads CATAALTGSYNEQFF. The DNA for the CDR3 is TGCGCCACCGCTGCACTGACAGGGTCCTACAATGAGCAGTTCTTC.

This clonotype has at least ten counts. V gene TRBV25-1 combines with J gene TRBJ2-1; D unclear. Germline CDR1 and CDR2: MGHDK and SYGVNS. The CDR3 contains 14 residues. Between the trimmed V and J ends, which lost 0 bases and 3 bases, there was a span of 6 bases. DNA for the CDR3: TGTGCCAGCAGTGAATATGGAGTCTACAATGAGCAGTTCTTC. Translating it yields CASSEYGVYNEQFF.

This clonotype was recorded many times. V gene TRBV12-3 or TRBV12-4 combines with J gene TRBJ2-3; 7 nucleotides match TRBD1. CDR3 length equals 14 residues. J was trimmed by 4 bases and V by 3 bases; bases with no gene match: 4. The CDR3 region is CASSLPGQSDTQYF. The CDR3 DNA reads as TGTGCCAGCAGTTTGCCGGGACAGTCAGATACGCAGTATTTT.

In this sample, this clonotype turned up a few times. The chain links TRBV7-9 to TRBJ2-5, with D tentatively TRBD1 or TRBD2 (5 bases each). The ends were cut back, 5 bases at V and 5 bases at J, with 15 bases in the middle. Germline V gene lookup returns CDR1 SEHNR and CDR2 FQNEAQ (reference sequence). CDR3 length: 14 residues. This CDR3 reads CASSPYRDEETQYF. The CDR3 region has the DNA TGTGCCAGCAGCCCCTACCGGGACGAGGAGACCCAGTACTTC.

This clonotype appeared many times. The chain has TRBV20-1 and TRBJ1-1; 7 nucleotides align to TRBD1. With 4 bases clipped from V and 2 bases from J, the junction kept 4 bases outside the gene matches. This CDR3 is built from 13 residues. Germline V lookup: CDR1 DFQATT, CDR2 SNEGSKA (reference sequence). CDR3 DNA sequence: TGCAGTGCTAATACAGGGGTTAACACTGAAGCTTTCTTT. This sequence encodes CSANTGVNTEAFF.

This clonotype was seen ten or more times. The CDR3 region is CASSMGLYADGYTF. The CDR3 DNA reads TGTGCCAGTAGTATGGGTCTCTATGCGGATGGCTACACCTTC. The gene calls are TRBV19 and TRBJ1-2; D is undetermined. Germline-derived CDR1 and CDR2 are LNHDA and SQIVND (reference sequence). This CDR3 region has 14 residues. Trimming pared 3 bases from V and 6 bases from J, leaving 14 bases between.

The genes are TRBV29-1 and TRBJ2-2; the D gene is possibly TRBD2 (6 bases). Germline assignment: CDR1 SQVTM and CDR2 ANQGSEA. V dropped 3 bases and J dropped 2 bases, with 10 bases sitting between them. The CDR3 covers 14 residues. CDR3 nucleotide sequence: TGCAGCGTTGACGGAGGGGTTAACACCGGGGAGCTGTTTTTT. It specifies CSVDGGVNTGELFF.

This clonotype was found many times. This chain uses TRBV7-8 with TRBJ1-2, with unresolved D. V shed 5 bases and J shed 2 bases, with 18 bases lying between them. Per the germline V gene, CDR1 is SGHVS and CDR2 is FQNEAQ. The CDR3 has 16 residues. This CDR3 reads CASSLSGEEGNYGYTF. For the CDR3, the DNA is TGTGCCAGCAGCCTCAGCGGGGAGGAAGGCAACTATGGCTACACCTTC.

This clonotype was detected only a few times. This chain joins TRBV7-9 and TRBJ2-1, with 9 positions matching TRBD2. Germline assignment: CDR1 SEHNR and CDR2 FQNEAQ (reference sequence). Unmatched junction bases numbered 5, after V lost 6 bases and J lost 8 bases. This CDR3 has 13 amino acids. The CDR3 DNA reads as TGTGCCAGCAGGCCTAGCGGGGTGGATGAGCAGTTCTTC. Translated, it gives CASRPSGVDEQFF.

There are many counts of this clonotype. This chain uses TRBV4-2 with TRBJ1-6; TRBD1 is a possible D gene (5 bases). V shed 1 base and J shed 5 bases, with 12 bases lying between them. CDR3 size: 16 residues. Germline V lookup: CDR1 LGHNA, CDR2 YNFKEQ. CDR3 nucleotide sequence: TGTGCCAGCAGCCAAGCAAGCGGACAAAATAATTCACCCCTCCACTTT. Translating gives CASSQASGQNNSPLHF.

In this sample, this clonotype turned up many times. This CDR3 reads CASREGPHQPQHF. The CDR3 nucleotides read TGTGCCAGCAGAGAGGGGCCTCATCAGCCCCAGCATTTT. The chain carries TRBV6-1 and TRBJ1-5; possible D gene TRBD1, 5 bases. Germline assignment: CDR1 MNHNS and CDR2 SASEGT. The CDR3 runs 13 residues. V dropped 6 bases and J dropped 5 bases, with 11 bases sitting between them.

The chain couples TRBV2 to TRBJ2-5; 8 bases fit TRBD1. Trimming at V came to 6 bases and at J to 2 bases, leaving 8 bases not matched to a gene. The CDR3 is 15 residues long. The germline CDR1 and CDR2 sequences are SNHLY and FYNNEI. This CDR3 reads CASSSSGQGQETQYF. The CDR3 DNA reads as TGTGCCAGCAGCTCAAGCGGACAGGGACAAGAGACCCAGTACTTC.

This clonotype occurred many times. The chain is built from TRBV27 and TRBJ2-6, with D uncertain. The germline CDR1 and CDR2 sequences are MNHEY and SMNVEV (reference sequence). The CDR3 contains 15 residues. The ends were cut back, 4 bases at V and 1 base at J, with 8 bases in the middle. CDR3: CASSSLGSGANVLTF. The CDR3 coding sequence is TGTGCCAGCAGTTCCCTAGGGTCTGGGGCCAACGTCCTGACTTTC. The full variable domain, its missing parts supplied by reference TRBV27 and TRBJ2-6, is EAQVTQNPRYLITVTGKKLTVTCSQNMNHEYMSWYRQDPGLGLRQIYYSMNVEVTDKGDVPEGYKVSRKEKRNFPLILESPSPNQTSLYFCASSSLGSGANVLTFGAGSRLTVL.

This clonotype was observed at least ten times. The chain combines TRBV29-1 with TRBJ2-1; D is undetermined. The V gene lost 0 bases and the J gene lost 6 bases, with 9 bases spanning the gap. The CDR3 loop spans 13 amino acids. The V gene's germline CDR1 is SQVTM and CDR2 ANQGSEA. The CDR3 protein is CSVEDLGFNEQFF. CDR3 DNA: TGCAGCGTTGAAGACTTAGGCTTCAATGAGCAGTTCTTC.

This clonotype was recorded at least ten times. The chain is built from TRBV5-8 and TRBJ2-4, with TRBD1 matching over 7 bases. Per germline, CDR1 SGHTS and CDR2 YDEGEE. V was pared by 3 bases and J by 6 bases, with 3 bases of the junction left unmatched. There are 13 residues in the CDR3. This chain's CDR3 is CASSSGQRNIQYF. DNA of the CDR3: TGTGCCAGCAGCTCGGGACAGAGAAACATTCAGTACTTC.

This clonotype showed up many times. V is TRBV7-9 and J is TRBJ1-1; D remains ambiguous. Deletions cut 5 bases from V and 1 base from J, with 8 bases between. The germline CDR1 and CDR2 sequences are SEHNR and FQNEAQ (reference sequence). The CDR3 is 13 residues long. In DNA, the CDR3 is TGTGCCAGCAGCCAAACACAGAACACTGAAGCTTTCTTT. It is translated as CASSQTQNTEAFF.

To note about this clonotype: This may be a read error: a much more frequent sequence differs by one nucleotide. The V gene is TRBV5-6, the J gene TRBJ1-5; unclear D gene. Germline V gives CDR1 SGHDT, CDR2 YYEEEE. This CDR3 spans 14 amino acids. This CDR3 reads CASSLRPLNQPEHF. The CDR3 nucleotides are TGTGCCAGCAGCTTGCGACCCCTCAATCAGCCCGAGCATTTT.

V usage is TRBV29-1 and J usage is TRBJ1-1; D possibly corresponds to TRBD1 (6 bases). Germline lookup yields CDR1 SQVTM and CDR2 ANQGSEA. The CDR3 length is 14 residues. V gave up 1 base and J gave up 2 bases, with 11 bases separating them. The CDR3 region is CSVEVQGTNTEAFF. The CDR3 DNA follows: TGCAGCGTTGAAGTTCAGGGGACCAACACTGAAGCTTTCTTT.

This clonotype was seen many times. The chain's CDR3 is CASSSGKNQPQHF. The CDR3 DNA is TGTGCCAGCAGCTCCGGGAAGAATCAGCCCCAGCATTTT. The chain employs TRBV6-2 or TRBV6-3 and TRBJ1-5, with D uncertain. Germline loops: CDR1 MNHEY, CDR2 SVGEGT. There are 13 residues in the CDR3. The V end lost 6 bases, the J end lost 4 bases, and 10 bases lay between the germline ends.

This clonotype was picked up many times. The CDR3 sequence is CASSPRGGTGAGNEQFF. The CDR3 DNA reads as TGTGCCAGCAGCCCCCGGGGGGGGACAGGGGCGGGGAATGAGCAGTTCTTC. This rearrangement joins TRBV7-8 to TRBJ2-1, with 10 bases matching TRBD1. Trimming at V came to 5 bases and at J to 7 bases, leaving 14 bases not matched to a gene. This CDR3 has 17 amino acids. Looked up from germline, CDR1 is SGHVS and CDR2 is FQNEAQ.